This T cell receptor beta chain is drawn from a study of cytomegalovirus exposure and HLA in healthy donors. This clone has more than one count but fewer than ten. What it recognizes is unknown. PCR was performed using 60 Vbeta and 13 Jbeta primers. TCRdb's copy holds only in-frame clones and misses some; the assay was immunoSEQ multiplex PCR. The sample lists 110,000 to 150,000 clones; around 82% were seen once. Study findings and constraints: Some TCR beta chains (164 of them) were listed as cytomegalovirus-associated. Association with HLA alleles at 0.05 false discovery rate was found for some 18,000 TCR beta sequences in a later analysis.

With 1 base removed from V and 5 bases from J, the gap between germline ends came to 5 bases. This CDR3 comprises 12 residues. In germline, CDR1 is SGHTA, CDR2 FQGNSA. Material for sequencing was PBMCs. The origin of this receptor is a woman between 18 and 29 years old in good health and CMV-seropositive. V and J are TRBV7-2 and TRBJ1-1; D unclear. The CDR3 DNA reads TGTGCCAGCAGCTTAGGACTGACTGAAGCTTTCTTT. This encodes CASSLGLTEAFF.